Following are 29 T cell receptor beta chains from one sample sequenced in a study of shared clonotypes between healthy human individuals. Produced via immunoSEQ multiplex PCR; TCRdb's table is partial and in-frame only. The table lists about 1 million clones, approximately 68% of them singletons. Sequenced sample: memory CD4+ T cells sorted from blood. The subset is: CD45RA-negative fraction. The receptor source for this set is a man between 18 and 29 years old in good health.

This clone was seen once. This chain joins TRBV28 and TRBJ2-1; tentative D call: TRBD2 (5 bases). Germline CDR1 and CDR2: MDHEN and SYDVKM. Between the trimmed V and J ends, which lost 2 bases and 3 bases, there was a span of 11 bases. This CDR3 region has 15 residues. This CDR3 is CASSLGLSLYNEQFF. DNA for the CDR3: TGTGCCAGCAGTTTAGGACTGTCGCTCTACAATGAGCAGTTCTTC.

This clone was found once. The chain employs TRBV4-1 and TRBJ1-4; D might be TRBD1 (5 bases). CDR3 size: 16 residues. V gave up 0 bases and J gave up 8 bases, with 16 bases separating them. Germline V gives CDR1 MGHRA, CDR2 YSYEKL. The CDR3 nucleotides read TGCGCCAGCAGCCAAGATGAGACAGCCTTCGAAGAAAAACTGTTTTTT. Its translation: CASSQDETAFEEKLFF.

CDR3 sequence: CATGGGYEQYF. The DNA for the CDR3 is TGTGCCACGGGGGGGGGCTACGAGCAGTACTTC. This chain links TRBV2 with TRBJ2-7; 8 nucleotides agree with TRBD2. Germline V gene sequence: CDR1 SNHLY, CDR2 FYNNEI. CDR3 length: 11 residues. V shed 10 bases, J shed 3 bases, and the junction held 2 bases outside the gene matches.

The chain recombines TRBV6-1 with TRBJ2-5; 12 bases are shared with TRBD2. Germline trimming cut 3 bases from V and 5 bases from J; bases unmatched to any gene: 13. The CDR3 runs 18 residues. The germline V gene has CDR1 MNHNS and CDR2 SASEGT. The CDR3 DNA follows: TGTGCCAGCAGTGAGACTAGCGGGAGAGGGGGCTGGGGGGAGACCCAGTACTTC. It is translated as CASSETSGRGGWGETQYF.

The genes are TRBV11-3 and TRBJ2-7, with D possibly TRBD2 on 5 matching bases. The CDR3 is 14 amino acids. V was clipped by 1 base and J by 7 bases, with 14 bases between them. Looked up from germline, CDR1 is SGHNT and CDR2 is YENEEA. The CDR3 nucleotides are TGTGCCAGCAGCTTAGCGCGGTCGTCGGGGGAGCAGTACTTC. This sequence encodes CASSLARSSGEQYF.

About this clone: This CDR3 is also generated by other DNA sequences in the sample. The chain employs TRBV19 and TRBJ1-2; unclear D gene. The CDR3 consists of 14 residues. V was clipped by 2 bases and J by 0 bases, with 7 bases between them. The germline V gene has CDR1 LNHDA and CDR2 SQIVND (reference sequence). CDR3 nucleotide sequence: TGTGCCAGTAGTATACGGGGAGCTAACTATGGCTACACCTTC. Translation gives CASSIRGANYGYTF. Full variable domain (remainder filled in from reference TRBV19 and TRBJ1-2): DGGITQSPKYLFRKEGQNVTLSCEQNLNHDAMYWYRQDPGQGLRLIYYSQIVNDFQKGDIAEGYSVSREKKESFPLTVTSAQKNPTAFYLCASSIRGANYGYTFGSGTRLTVV.

In this sample, this clone turned up a few times. The V call is TRBV29-1, the J call TRBJ1-1; D perhaps matches TRBD1 (5 bases). The V gene's germline CDR1 is SQVTM and CDR2 ANQGSEA. The CDR3 contains 13 residues. V was clipped by 2 bases and J by 3 bases, with 10 bases between them. The DNA for the CDR3 is TGCAGCGTTGAACCAGGAGGGGACACTGAAGCTTTCTTT. Amino acids: CSVEPGGDTEAFF. The whole variable domain, remainder taken from reference TRBV29-1 and TRBJ1-1, is SAVISQKPSRDICQRGTSLTIQCQVDSQVTMMFWYRQQPGQSLTLIATANQGSEATYESGFVIDKFPISRPNLTFSTLTVSNMSPEDSSIYLCSVEPGGDTEAFFGQGTRLTVV.

This chain uses TRBV7-3 with TRBJ2-7; TRBD2 might be the D (5 bases). Germline V gives CDR1 SGHTA, CDR2 FQGTGA. The CDR3 covers 10 residues. The CDR3 sequence: CASRRGEQYF. CDR3 bases: TGTGCTTCTCGACGGGGAGAGCAGTACTTC.

Here the CDR3 DNA reads TGTGCCAGCAGTCCCCGGGCAGGGAACTATGGCTACACCTTC. Its protein is CASSPRAGNYGYTF. V and J are TRBV6-5 and TRBJ1-2; TRBD1 is a possible D gene (5 bases). Trimming removed 5 bases at V and 2 bases at J, with 12 bases between. Germline assignment: CDR1 MNHEY and CDR2 SVGAGI. CDR3 length: 14 amino acids.

The chain carries TRBV30 and TRBJ2-6; 7 bases line up with TRBD2. Unmatched junction bases numbered 6, after V lost 3 bases and J lost 10 bases. The germline gives CDR1 GTSNPN, CDR2 SVGIG (reference sequence). The CDR3 spans 13 residues. The DNA of the CDR3 is TGTGCCTGGAGCGCGGGGGACTTTAACGTCCTGACTTTC. The encoded protein is CAWSAGDFNVLTF.

The chain is built from TRBV30 and TRBJ2-2; D gene unclear. Germline V CDR1 and CDR2: GTSNPN, SVGIG (reference sequence). The germline V and J ends were trimmed by 5 bases and 8 bases, with 15 bases remaining between them. The CDR3 is 13 amino acids. CDR3 nucleotides: TGTGCCTGGGCCCCCCTCCCCGCGGGGGAGCTGTTTTTT. Its protein is CAWAPLPAGELFF.

The chain combines TRBV5-1 with TRBJ1-1; a weak D match, TRBD1 (5 bases). Trimming pared 3 bases from V and 4 bases from J, leaving 13 bases between. The germline CDR1 and CDR2 sequences are SGHRS and YFSETQ. This CDR3 contains 14 residues. The DNA for the CDR3 is TGCGCCAGCAGCTCCGACAGAGAGACCACTGAAGCTTTCTTT. This codes for CASSSDRETTEAFF.

This clone was detected a few times. The chain employs TRBV2 and TRBJ2-7, with 7 bases that match TRBD2. V lost 11 bases to trimming and J lost 6 bases; unmatched junction nucleotides: 7. The CDR3 extends over 11 amino acids. Germline loops: CDR1 SNHLY, CDR2 FYNNEI. This CDR3 reads CAGGLRGEQYF. CDR3 DNA: TGTGCCGGGGGACTACGGGGCGAGCAGTACTTC.

The chain combines TRBV13 with TRBJ1-1; D not certain. Germline lookup yields CDR1 PRHDT and CDR2 FYEKMQ (reference sequence). The CDR3 covers 13 residues. Trimming removed 7 bases from V and 4 bases from J, with 13 bases in between. CDR3 protein: CASTHTEATEAFF. The CDR3 DNA sequence: TGTGCCAGCACCCACACGGAGGCCACTGAAGCTTTCTTT.

The chain carries TRBV18 and TRBJ1-5, with D perhaps matching TRBD1 (6 bases). The CDR3 covers 15 residues. Germline loops: CDR1 KGHSH, CDR2 LQKENI. The V end lost 5 bases, the J end lost 1 base, and 12 bases lay between the germline ends. CDR3 in DNA: TGTGCCAGCTCATTCGGACAGACAAGCAATCAGCCCCAGCATTTT. Translating it yields CASSFGQTSNQPQHF.

The chain carries TRBV30 and TRBJ2-1; D is undetermined. CDR3 size: 18 residues. Between the trimmed V and J ends, which lost 1 base and 3 bases, there was a span of 22 bases. Germline CDR1 and CDR2: GTSNPN and SVGIG (reference sequence). The CDR3 here is CAWSGLSSFLESYNEQFF. DNA for the CDR3: TGTGCCTGGAGTGGCCTTAGTTCCTTCCTAGAAAGCTACAATGAGCAGTTCTTC.

The CDR3 bases are TGTGCCAGCTCACCGGTCGAGAGCTACACTGAAGCTTTCTTT. Its translation is CASSPVESYTEAFF. V usage is TRBV18 and J usage is TRBJ1-1; D not resolved. The ends were cut back, 3 bases at V and 3 bases at J, with 11 bases in the middle. The CDR3 has 14 residues. CDR1 KGHSH and CDR2 LQKENI come from the germline V gene.

This sequence joins TRBV6-6 and TRBJ2-1; D not certain. Between the trimmed V and J ends, which lost 7 bases and 0 bases, there was a span of 16 bases. Per the germline V gene, CDR1 is MNHNY and CDR2 is SVGAGI (reference sequence). The CDR3 consists of 16 residues. DNA of the CDR3: TGTGCCAGCACTCGACCCCTGTCGAGCTCCTACAATGAGCAGTTCTTC. Its translation: CASTRPLSSSYNEQFF.

V and J are TRBV14 and TRBJ1-3; D gene uncertain. The CDR3 length is 13 residues. The V end was cut by 11 bases, the J end by 0 bases, with 11 bases between. Looked up from germline, CDR1 is SGHDN and CDR2 is FVKESK. The CDR3 loop reads CAVGRSSGNTIYF. The CDR3 coding sequence is TGTGCCGTCGGCCGAAGCTCTGGAAACACCATATATTTT.

The rearrangement uses TRBV11-2 and TRBJ2-2; D not resolved. Germline V gene data show CDR1 as SGHAT and CDR2 as FQNNGV. This CDR3 is built from 14 residues. V lost 2 bases to trimming and J lost 5 bases, with 9 bases between them. CDR3 in amino acids: CASSLSRWTGELFF. CDR3 coding DNA: TGTGCCAGCAGCTTATCGCGGTGGACCGGGGAGCTGTTTTTT. Full variable domain (rest looked up from reference TRBV11-2 and TRBJ2-2): EAGVAQSPRYKIIEKRQSVAFWCNPISGHATLYWYQQILGQGPKLLIQFQNNGVVDDSQLPKDRFSAERLKGVDSTLKIQPAKLEDSAVYLCASSLSRWTGELFFGEGSRLTVL.

V usage is TRBV5-1 and J usage is TRBJ2-4; D possibly corresponds to TRBD1 (6 bases). The length of the CDR3 is 14 residues. Germline CDR1 reads SGHRS; CDR2 reads YFSETQ. Trimming cost V 0 bases and J 6 bases, with 10 bases left between them. CDR3 sequence: CASSLDRDGNIQYF. The DNA for the CDR3 is TGCGCCAGCAGCTTGGACAGGGATGGAAACATTCAGTACTTC.

This sequence joins TRBV5-4 and TRBJ1-2; TRBD1 aligns across 9 bases. CDR1 SGHNT and CDR2 YYREEE come from the germline V gene (reference sequence). The CDR3 length is 15 residues. Trimming cost V 4 bases and J 2 bases; bases outside gene matches: 6. The CDR3 region is CASSPGTGLNYGYTF. For the CDR3, the DNA is TGTGCCAGCAGCCCGGGGACAGGGCTAAACTATGGCTACACCTTC. The full variable domain, rest sourced from reference TRBV5-4 and TRBJ1-2, is ETGVTQSPTHLIKTRGQQVTLRCSSQSGHNTVSWYQQALGQGPQFIFQYYREEENGRGNFPPRFSGLQFPNYSSELNVNALELDDSALYLCASSPGTGLNYGYTFGSGTRLTVV.

This chain uses TRBV5-6 with TRBJ2-7; tentatively, D is TRBD2 (7 bases). Per germline, CDR1 SGHDT and CDR2 YYEEEE. The CDR3 is 14 residues long. Trimming stripped 0 bases from V and 6 bases from J, with 13 bases between. The CDR3 reads CASSLDLRGGEQYF. The CDR3 DNA is TGTGCCAGCAGCTTGGATCTTAGGGGGGGCGAGCAGTACTTC.

V and J are TRBV6-6 and TRBJ1-2, with no clear D. V lost 0 bases to trimming and J lost 0 bases, with 8 bases between them. The CDR3 spans 15 residues. Looked up from germline, CDR1 is MNHNY and CDR2 is SVGAGI (reference sequence). Here the CDR3 reads CASSYSGRANYGYTF. CDR3 nucleotide sequence: TGTGCCAGCAGTTACTCCGGGAGAGCTAACTATGGCTACACCTTC.

This clone turned up a few times. V is TRBV19 and J is TRBJ1-1; D call uncertain. The ends were cut back, 6 bases at V and 3 bases at J, with 11 bases in the middle. The germline V gene encodes CDR1 LNHDA and CDR2 SQIVND (reference sequence). The CDR3 has 13 residues. The CDR3: CASSPRGHTEAFF. The CDR3 nucleotides are TGTGCCAGTAGCCCCCGAGGGCACACTGAAGCTTTCTTT.

The chain links TRBV5-1 to TRBJ2-5; 8 bases agree with TRBD2. The CDR3 length is 14 residues. Germline V CDR1 and CDR2: SGHRS, YFSETQ. With 0 bases clipped from V and 5 bases from J, the junction kept 3 bases outside the gene matches. This chain's CDR3 is CASSLASGWETQYF. The CDR3, as DNA: TGCGCCAGCAGCTTGGCTAGCGGGTGGGAGACCCAGTACTTC.

The rearrangement joins TRBV7-6 to TRBJ2-7; 7 bases line up with TRBD2. Germline V gene sequence: CDR1 SGHVS, CDR2 FNYEAQ. With 1 base clipped from V and 1 base from J, the junction kept 4 bases outside the gene matches. The CDR3 is 15 residues long. The CDR3 region has the DNA TGTGCCAGCAGCTTAGAAGCGGGGCCTTCCTACGAGCAGTACTTC. As protein: CASSLEAGPSYEQYF.

This clone was detected many times. The rearrangement uses TRBV10-3 and TRBJ1-5; no definite D call. Trimming pared 5 bases from V and 4 bases from J, leaving 15 bases between. CDR1 and CDR2 from the germline V gene are ENHRY and SYGVKD. The CDR3 is made up of 15 amino acids. CDR3 nucleotides: TGTGCCATCAGTAACTCGGGCAGCGTTAATCAGCCCCAGCATTTT. This encodes CAISNSGSVNQPQHF.

The table lists this clone with a few counts. The chain couples TRBV9 to TRBJ2-3; D is possibly TRBD1 (5 bases). CDR3 length: 15 residues. CDR1 is SGDLS and CDR2 is YYNGEE in the germline V gene. V lost 4 bases to trimming and J lost 2 bases, with 14 bases between them. CDR3 in amino acids: CASSLPQGFTDTQYF. DNA of the CDR3: TGTGCCAGCAGCCTCCCCCAGGGATTCACAGATACGCAGTATTTT.